These 27 T cell receptor beta chains were sequenced from one sample in a study of blood T cell repertoires in COVID-19. Sequencing was performed with immunoSEQ multiplex PCR; in TCRdb, only in-frame clones are kept and a portion is missing. Of about 140,000 clones in the sample, roughly 84% were seen once. Sequenced sample: peripheral blood. Receptors originate from a man aged 25 to 40 with COVID-19, enrolled during active disease.

Only one count was recorded for this clone. The chain couples TRBV24-1 to TRBJ2-7; 7 positions match TRBD2. CDR1 is KGHDR and CDR2 is SFDVKD in the germline V gene. This CDR3 has 15 amino acids. Losses at the gene ends were 5 bases for V and 0 bases for J; bases not matched to a gene: 6. CDR3 amino acids: CATSVGGTNSYEQYF. The CDR3, as DNA: TGTGCCACCAGTGTCGGCGGGACTAACTCCTACGAGCAGTACTTC.

The chain uses TRBV19 and TRBJ2-3; 14 bases map to TRBD2. This CDR3 is built from 17 residues. V shed 6 bases and J 6 bases; nucleotides not matched to a gene: 11. CDR1 and CDR2 (germline): LNHDA, SQIVND (reference sequence). CDR3 bases: TGTGCCAGTAGGCCTCCGGGACTAGCGGGAGAAGCGGATACGCAGTATTTT. Translating it yields CASRPPGLAGEADTQYF.

The genes are TRBV15 and TRBJ2-7; a possible D gene is TRBD2 (6 bases). The germline V gene encodes CDR1 LNHNV and CDR2 YYDKDF (reference sequence). There are 17 residues in the CDR3. The V end lost 5 bases, the J end lost 0 bases, and 20 bases lay between the germline ends. The DNA of the CDR3 is TGTGCCACCAGCGGGGGAACTCCGGGGGTAAGCTCCTACGAGCAGTACTTC. It yields the protein CATSGGTPGVSSYEQYF.

The chain carries TRBV30 and TRBJ2-2, with D possibly TRBD2 on 7 matching bases. CDR3 length: 16 residues. V lost 7 bases and J 0 bases, leaving 18 bases between the germline ends. Per germline, CDR1 GTSNPN and CDR2 SVGIG (reference sequence). The CDR3 nucleotides are TGTGCCTTTTGGGGGGGAGGGACATCGAACACCGGGGAGCTGTTTTTT. It is translated as CAFWGGGTSNTGELFF.

The CDR3 sequence: CASSLSGRDYEQYF. For the CDR3, the DNA is TGTGCCAGCAGCCTCAGTGGTCGGGACTACGAGCAGTACTTC. The chain carries TRBV3-1 (or the pseudogene TRBV3-2) and TRBJ2-7, with D possibly matching TRBD2 (5 bases). V was clipped by 4 bases and J by 3 bases, with 13 bases between them. CDR1 LGHDT and CDR2 YNNKEL come from the germline V gene (reference sequence). The CDR3 covers 14 residues.

V is TRBV18 and J is TRBJ2-5, with D perhaps TRBD1 (5 bases). Germline assignment: CDR1 KGHSH and CDR2 LQKENI. This CDR3 region has 15 residues. V lost 5 bases, J lost 1 base, and 14 bases lay in between. This chain's CDR3 is CASSSFGQGQETQYF. Written as DNA, the CDR3 is TGTGCCAGCTCATCTTTCGGGCAGGGCCAAGAGACCCAGTACTTC.

The chain links TRBV10-3 to TRBJ2-7; weak D call: TRBD2 (5 bases). The CDR3 totals 13 residues. V lost 10 bases and J lost 7, with 20 bases in between. Germline V lookup: CDR1 ENHRY, CDR2 SYGVKD. This CDR3 reads CATHHVTGEEQYF. The CDR3 nucleotides read TGTGCCACCCACCACGTAACCGGGGAAGAGCAGTACTTC.

The genes are TRBV28 and TRBJ1-5; 7 nucleotides align to TRBD1. CDR3 size: 14 residues. Germline V gives CDR1 MDHEN, CDR2 SYDVKM. J was trimmed by 6 bases and V by 2 bases; bases with no gene match: 4. CDR3 loop: CASSLNRGLQPQHF. Here the CDR3 DNA reads TGTGCCAGCAGTTTAAACAGGGGACTTCAGCCCCAGCATTTT. Supplemented by reference TRBV28 and TRBJ1-5, the full variable domain reads DVKVTQSSRYLVKRTGEKVFLECVQDMDHENMFWYRQDPGLGLRLIYFSYDVKMKEKGDIPEGYSVSREKKERFSLILESASTNQTSMYLCASSLNRGLQPQHFGDGTRLSIL.

This clone showed up just a few times. V gene TRBV6-6 combines with J gene TRBJ1-1, with 7 bases lining up with TRBD1. Germline CDR1 and CDR2: MNHNY and SVGAGI (reference sequence). The CDR3 extends over 19 amino acids. J lost 11 bases, V lost 5 bases, and 29 bases had no gene match. Written as DNA, the CDR3 is TGTGCCAGCAGTCGTATTTTCCTGGGACAGAGAAACCGGGGGTCCTTGGCTTTCTTT. Translation: CASSRIFLGQRNRGSLAFF.

This sequence joins TRBV7-2 and TRBJ1-4; D is perhaps TRBD1 (6 bases). Trimming shortened V by 0 bases and J by 8 bases, and 10 bases separated the two germline ends. The CDR3 runs 14 residues. Germline V gene sequence: CDR1 SGHTA, CDR2 FQGNSA. In DNA, the CDR3 is TGTGCCAGCAGCTTAGCAGGACAGTGGGAAAAACTGTTTTTT. Its translation is CASSLAGQWEKLFF.

The rearrangement joins TRBV10-3 to TRBJ1-1; D possibly corresponds to TRBD1 (6 bases). Germline CDR1 and CDR2: ENHRY and SYGVKD. Trimming stripped 6 bases from V and 4 bases from J, with 18 bases between. The CDR3 runs 15 residues. The CDR3, as DNA: TGTGCCATCAGCTCCTCGACAGGCGTTAGCACTGAAGCTTTCTTT. Protein product: CAISSSTGVSTEAFF.

The chain uses TRBV27 and TRBJ2-3; 11 positions agree with TRBD2. The CDR3 sequence is 18 residues long. The germline V gene has CDR1 MNHEY and CDR2 SMNVEV (reference sequence). The J segment lost 5 bases and the V segment lost 4 bases, leaving 14 bases of the junction unmatched. The CDR3, as DNA: TGTGCCAGCAGTTCCCCCCGGGGTAGCGGGAGGGCCATAGATACGCAGTATTTT. The encoded protein is CASSSPRGSGRAIDTQYF.

The count of this clone is one. The chain links TRBV24-1 to TRBJ2-6; a weak D match, TRBD1 (6 bases). The CDR3 loop spans 15 amino acids. Trimming took off 3 bases at V and 2 bases at J, with 7 bases between the two ends. Per germline, CDR1 KGHDR and CDR2 SFDVKD. CDR3 in amino acids: CATSDRTAGANVLTF. The DNA of the CDR3 is TGTGCCACCAGTGATCGGACAGCTGGGGCCAACGTCCTGACTTTC.

J is TRBJ2-5 and V is TRBV2; 8 bases are shared with TRBD1. This CDR3 comprises 19 residues. The V segment lost 2 bases and the J segment 4 bases; nucleotides outside the gene matches: 18. Germline CDR1 is SNHLY and CDR2 is FYNNEI. The CDR3 reads CASSERDSRRTGTRETQYF. CDR3 in DNA: TGTGCCAGCAGTGAAAGGGACTCGCGCCGGACAGGGACTCGAGAGACCCAGTACTTC.

Many counts were recorded for this clone. The chain combines TRBV6-2 or TRBV6-3 with TRBJ2-3; no definite D call. V was cut by 0 bases and J by 2 bases, with 9 bases left in between. The CDR3 has 15 amino acids. Germline-derived CDR1 and CDR2 are MNHEY and SVGEGT. The CDR3 sequence: CASSYSDTNTDTQYF. The DNA of the CDR3 is TGTGCCAGCAGTTACTCAGACACAAACACAGATACGCAGTATTTT.

The chain recombines TRBV5-1 with TRBJ2-2, with TRBD2 matching over 7 bases. The CDR3 length is 15 residues. J gave up 4 bases and V 4 bases, and 7 bases lay outside the gene matches. CDR1 is SGHRS and CDR2 is YFSETQ in the germline V gene. Here the CDR3 reads CASSPEGRGTGELFF. In DNA form, the CDR3 reads TGCGCCAGCAGCCCCGAAGGGAGGGGCACCGGGGAGCTGTTTTTT. The full variable domain, its missing parts supplied by reference TRBV5-1 and TRBJ2-2, is KAGVTQTPRYLIKTRGQQVTLSCSPISGHRSVSWYQQTPGQGLQFLFEYFSETQRNKGNFPGRFSGRQFSNSRSEMNVSTLELGDSALYLCASSPEGRGTGELFFGEGSRLTVL.

This clone has more than one count but fewer than ten. The chain carries TRBV27 and TRBJ1-2; a weak D match, TRBD1 (6 bases). With 5 bases removed from V and 3 bases from J, the gap between germline ends came to 10 bases. Per the germline V gene, CDR1 is MNHEY and CDR2 is SMNVEV (reference sequence). The CDR3 sequence is 13 residues long. CDR3 protein: CASSLQGYYGYTF. As DNA, the CDR3 is TGTGCCAGCAGTCTACAGGGTTACTATGGCTACACCTTC.

In this sample, this clone turned up a few times. The rearrangement links TRBV24-1 to TRBJ1-1; 9 nucleotides line up with TRBD1. The germline gives CDR1 KGHDR, CDR2 SFDVKD. V shed 4 bases and J 7 bases; nucleotides not matched to a gene: 6. The CDR3 spans 14 residues. DNA of the CDR3: TGTGCCACCAGTGAGCCGGGACAGGGAGGTGAAGCTTTCTTT. Its translation: CATSEPGQGGEAFF.

The chain couples TRBV19 to TRBJ1-3; 7 bases fit TRBD1. This CDR3 contains 14 residues. V gave up 6 bases and J gave up 2 bases; unmatched junction bases: 4. Germline lookup yields CDR1 LNHDA and CDR2 SQIVND (reference sequence). The CDR3 is CASSTTGAGNTIYF. In nucleotides, the CDR3 is TGTGCCAGTAGCACTACAGGGGCTGGAAACACCATATATTTT. Full variable domain (rest looked up from reference TRBV19 and TRBJ1-3): DGGITQSPKYLFRKEGQNVTLSCEQNLNHDAMYWYRQDPGQGLRLIYYSQIVNDFQKGDIAEGYSVSREKKESFPLTVTSAQKNPTAFYLCASSTTGAGNTIYFGEGSWLTVV.

The CDR3 here is CASSPLRGYGYTF. CDR3 in DNA: TGTGCCAGCAGCCCCCTAAGAGGCTATGGCTACACCTTC. The chain combines TRBV5-6 with TRBJ1-2, with D unresolved. The CDR3 consists of 13 residues. V was cut by 4 bases and J by 4 bases, with 11 bases left in between. CDR1 and CDR2 (germline): SGHDT, YYEEEE.

The J gene is TRBJ2-1, the V gene TRBV3-1 (or the pseudogene TRBV3-2); 12 bases are shared with TRBD2. The CDR3 is 15 residues long. CDR1 LGHDT and CDR2 YNNKEL come from the germline V gene (reference sequence). The trim removed 1 base at V and 10 bases at J, leaving 5 bases unmatched. The CDR3 nucleotides read TGTGCCAGCAGCCAAGTTCTAGCGGGAGGGGGAGAGCAGTTCTTC. Protein sequence: CASSQVLAGGGEQFF.

The chain has TRBV24-1 and TRBJ2-2; tentatively, D is TRBD1 (6 bases). The germline gives CDR1 KGHDR, CDR2 SFDVKD. The CDR3 extends over 14 amino acids. Deletions cut 9 bases from V and 5 bases from J, with 15 bases between. In nucleotides, the CDR3 is TGTGCCACCTCGGGGACAATGGGAACCGGGGAGCTGTTTTTT. It yields the protein CATSGTMGTGELFF.

The chain employs TRBV9 and TRBJ2-1; 14 bases are a match to TRBD2. The V segment lost 5 bases and the J segment 4 bases; nucleotides outside the gene matches: 5. Germline assignment: CDR1 SGDLS and CDR2 YYNGEE. This CDR3 is built from 16 residues. In nucleotides, the CDR3 is TGTGCCAGCAGTTCGACTAGCGGGAGGGGTTACAATGAGCAGTTCTTC. Translating gives CASSSTSGRGYNEQFF.

This clone was seen a single time. The chain recombines TRBV30 with TRBJ2-7; the D gene is possibly TRBD2 (5 bases). This CDR3 contains 12 residues. Trimming cost V 4 bases and J 7 bases, with 14 bases left between them. Germline V gives CDR1 GTSNPN, CDR2 SVGIG (reference sequence). CDR3: CAWTWGSGEQYF. The DNA of the CDR3 is TGTGCCTGGACGTGGGGTTCGGGAGAGCAGTACTTC. The entire variable domain, with the rest obtained from reference TRBV30 and TRBJ2-7, is as follows: SQTIHQWPATLVQPVGSPLSLECTVEGTSNPNLYWYRQAAGRGLQLLFYSVGIGQISSEVPQNLSASRPQDRQFILSSKKLLLSDSGFYLCAWTWGSGEQYFGPGTRLTVT.

The genes are TRBV2 and TRBJ2-7; 10 nucleotides agree with TRBD2. The germline V gene encodes CDR1 SNHLY and CDR2 FYNNEI. CDR3 length: 13 residues. V lost 6 bases to trimming and J lost 4 bases; unmatched junction nucleotides: 3. The CDR3: CASRGSGRYEQYF. The CDR3 DNA is TGTGCCAGCAGAGGTAGCGGGAGGTACGAGCAGTACTTC. Based on the CDR3 plus reference TRBV2 and TRBJ2-7, the full variable domain is EPEVTQTPSHQVTQMGQEVILRCVPISNHLYFYWYRQILGQKVEFLVSFYNNEISEKSEIFDDQFSVERPDGSNFTLKIRSTKLEDSAMYFCASRGSGRYEQYFGPGTRLTVT.

This chain joins TRBV13 and TRBJ1-2; possibly TRBD1 for D (6 bases). This CDR3 contains 14 residues. V lost 5 bases and J lost 8, with 18 bases in between. Germline V gene sequence: CDR1 PRHDT, CDR2 FYEKMQ (reference sequence). The CDR3 loop reads CASSAGTLGGGYTF. The CDR3 bases are TGTGCCAGCAGCGCAGGGACACTTGGAGGAGGCTACACCTTC. Full variable domain (rest looked up from reference TRBV13 and TRBJ1-2): AAGVIQSPRHLIKEKRETATLKCYPIPRHDTVYWYQQGPGQDPQFLISFYEKMQSDKGSIPDRFSAQQFSDYHSELNMSSLELGDSALYFCASSAGTLGGGYTFGSGTRLTVV.

V is TRBV7-9 and J is TRBJ1-6; D not resolved. Per germline, CDR1 SEHNR and CDR2 FQNEAQ (reference sequence). Trimming removed 4 bases from V and 7 bases from J, with 11 bases in between. The CDR3 extends over 14 amino acids. The DNA of the CDR3 is TGTGCCAGCAGCTCGTCTCTACTAAATTCACCCCTCCACTTT. Amino acid sequence: CASSSSLLNSPLHF.